Below, 5 T cell receptor beta chains from the same sample are listed, as sequenced in a study of resident and recirculating memory T cells in vitiligo. Sequencing used immunoSEQ multiplex PCR; TCRdb keeps in-frame clones, though not all of them. The data hold more than 65,000 clones, with 91% observed a single time. The specimen was blood. The receptor set was obtained from a male donor with vitiligo.

The rearrangement links TRBV19 to TRBJ2-7, with D possibly being TRBD1 (6 bases). Trimming pared 3 bases from V and 4 bases from J, leaving 16 bases between. This CDR3 is 15 amino acids long. Germline V gene sequence: CDR1 LNHDA, CDR2 SQIVND (reference sequence). CDR3 DNA sequence: TGTGCCAGTAGTATCGGACAGCCGACCTTTTACGAGCAGTACTTC. Protein sequence: CASSIGQPTFYEQYF.

The J gene is TRBJ1-1, the V gene TRBV5-1, with 9 positions matching TRBD1. Trimming took 3 bases from V and 7 from J; bases not matched to a gene: 10. The CDR3 runs to 15 residues. Germline assignment: CDR1 SGHRS and CDR2 YFSETQ. The CDR3 region is CASSSVTGGGVEAFF. CDR3 nucleotides: TGCGCCAGCAGCTCGGTGACAGGGGGAGGGGTTGAAGCTTTCTTT.

The chain employs TRBV27 and TRBJ1-1; D possibly corresponds to TRBD1 (6 bases). CDR1 and CDR2 (germline): MNHEY, SMNVEV (reference sequence). Trimming left V 6 bases short and J 5 bases short, with 7 bases between. There are 11 residues in the CDR3. CDR3 coding DNA: TGTGCCAGCAGAAGGGGGACTGAAGCTTTCTTT. It specifies CASRRGTEAFF.

The chain joins TRBV28 to TRBJ1-5; D is unclear. Trimming pared 3 bases from V and 5 bases from J, leaving 5 bases between. This CDR3 is 12 amino acids long. The germline V gene has CDR1 MDHEN and CDR2 SYDVKM. The CDR3: CASSFEYQPQHF. CDR3 in DNA: TGTGCCAGCAGTTTTGAGTATCAGCCCCAGCATTTT.

The chain couples TRBV7-9 to TRBJ1-2, with D maybe TRBD1 (5 bases). Per germline, CDR1 SEHNR and CDR2 FQNEAQ (reference sequence). V was shortened by 5 bases and J by 4 bases, with 20 bases between the two germline ends. CDR3 length: 16 residues. CDR3 protein: CASSAGGRYLPYGYTF. CDR3 nucleotides: TGTGCCAGCAGCGCGGGGGGACGCTACCTCCCCTATGGCTACACCTTC.